The 23 T cell receptor beta chains listed next were all sequenced from one sample in a study of long-term antiretroviral therapy in people with HIV. With survey level as its setting, the immunoSEQ assay was v3.0. Generated by immunoSEQ multiplex PCR, the TCRdb table keeps only in-frame clones and is missing some. This table holds tens of thousands of clones, approximately 83% found once. Sequences were derived from unsorted PBMCs, sampled 4.1 to 4.5 years after starting antiretroviral therapy. The source of these receptors is a man in his thirties or forties with HIV.

The genes are TRBV10-3 and TRBJ1-1, with D possibly matching TRBD1 (5 bases). There are 15 residues in the CDR3. Trimming removed 3 bases at V and 5 bases at J, with 16 bases between. CDR1 is ENHRY and CDR2 is SYGVKD in the germline V gene. CDR3 sequence: CAISDPRGAFTEAFF. CDR3 DNA: TGTGCCATCAGTGACCCCCGAGGGGCTTTTACTGAAGCTTTCTTT.

J is TRBJ1-1 and V is TRBV7-2; D may be TRBD1 (5 bases). V was shortened by 1 base and J by 1 base, with 13 bases between the two germline ends. This CDR3 contains 16 residues. Germline CDR1 reads SGHTA; CDR2 reads FQGNSA. CDR3: CASSLELLQGNTEAFF. In DNA, the CDR3 is TGTGCCAGCAGCTTAGAGCTATTGCAGGGGAACACTGAAGCTTTCTTT.

The chain joins TRBV4-2 to TRBJ2-1; D uncertain. This CDR3 spans 17 amino acids. V was cut by 0 bases and J by 4 bases, with 16 bases left in between. In germline, CDR1 is LGHNA, CDR2 YNFKEQ. In nucleotides, the CDR3 is TGTGCCAGCAGCCAAGATGAGTCCCTCGGGCTTTACAATGAGCAGTTCTTC. Protein sequence: CASSQDESLGLYNEQFF.

The chain combines TRBV7-2 with TRBJ1-4; perhaps TRBD1 as D (5 bases). V was cut by 3 bases and J by 7 bases, with 12 bases left in between. Germline V gives CDR1 SGHTA, CDR2 FQGNSA. The CDR3 sequence is 14 residues long. In nucleotides, the CDR3 is TGTGCCAGCAGCTTGGGGACCCAGGGTGAAAAACTGTTTTTT. Encoded protein: CASSLGTQGEKLFF.

This chain links TRBV5-1 with TRBJ1-3; maybe TRBD1 (6 bases). This CDR3 has 18 amino acids. V lost 4 bases to trimming and J lost 4 bases, with 24 bases between them. The germline V gene encodes CDR1 SGHRS and CDR2 YFSETQ. This CDR3 is CASSRGTTGGLSGNTIYF. CDR3 DNA sequence: TGCGCCAGCAGCCGGGGCACAACCGGGGGGCTGTCGGGAAACACCATATATTTT.

The chain joins TRBV5-1 to TRBJ2-7; a weak D match, TRBD1 (5 bases). CDR1 and CDR2 from the germline V gene are SGHRS and YFSETQ. The length of the CDR3 is 13 residues. The V end lost 7 bases, the J end lost 6 bases, and 17 bases lay between the germline ends. The CDR3, as DNA: TGCGCCAGCTACCTCGGACCCCAGGGCGAGCAGTACTTC. Its translation: CASYLGPQGEQYF.

This sequence joins TRBV7-9 and TRBJ2-5; D is possibly TRBD1 (6 bases). The J call is uncertain, as TRBJ2-7 better fits the DNA end. CDR3 length: 14 amino acids. Per germline, CDR1 SEHNR and CDR2 FQNEAQ (reference sequence). The CDR3 DNA sequence: TGTGCCAGCAGCCTGATGACAGGCCCATACGAGCAGTACTTC. It encodes CASSLMTGPYEQYF.

This chain connects TRBV27 to TRBJ1-1, with TRBD1 as a possible D gene (6 bases). Germline loops: CDR1 MNHEY, CDR2 SMNVEV (reference sequence). The CDR3 extends over 12 amino acids. V lost 5 bases and J 11 bases, leaving 15 bases between the germline ends. The CDR3 DNA is TGTGCCAGCAGTCGGGGGCGAGGGCACGCTTTCTTT. It codes for CASSRGRGHAFF.

V usage is TRBV6-5 and J usage is TRBJ2-7; 7 positions match TRBD1. CDR3 length: 13 residues. CDR1 and CDR2 (germline): MNHEY, SVGAGI. V shed 6 bases, J shed 6 bases, and the junction held 8 bases outside the gene matches. CDR3 residues: CASRQGGRVEQYF. DNA of the CDR3: TGTGCCAGCAGACAAGGGGGCAGGGTCGAGCAGTACTTC.

The chain links TRBV9 to TRBJ2-7; 11 bases map to TRBD2. In germline, CDR1 is SGDLS, CDR2 YYNGEE. The CDR3 length is 17 residues. V gave up 3 bases and J gave up 5 bases; unmatched junction bases: 13. Here the CDR3 reads CASSGDDTSGSFDEQYF. CDR3 DNA sequence: TGTGCCAGCAGCGGAGACGATACTAGCGGGAGCTTCGACGAGCAGTACTTC.

J is TRBJ2-1 and V is TRBV15; TRBD1 matches at 7 bases. J was trimmed by 7 bases and V by 3 bases; bases with no gene match: 9. The CDR3 extends over 15 amino acids. Germline V lookup: CDR1 LNHNV, CDR2 YYDKDF (reference sequence). CDR3 sequence reads: CATSRETGSTNEQFF. The CDR3 DNA reads TGTGCCACCAGCAGGGAGACAGGGAGTACGAATGAGCAGTTCTTC. The variable domain in full, completed from reference TRBV15 and TRBJ2-1, reads DAMVIQNPRYQVTQFGKPVTLSCSQTLNHNVMYWYQQKSSQAPKLLFHYYDKDFNNEADTPDNFQSRRPNTSFCFLDIRSPGLGDTAMYLCATSRETGSTNEQFFGPGTRLTVL.

This clone was recorded a few times. The chain employs TRBV6-1 and TRBJ1-5, with TRBD1 matching over 7 bases. CDR1 is MNHNS, CDR2 SASEGT, per germline. The CDR3 totals 16 residues. The ends lost 1 base at V and 7 bases at J; junction bases unmatched: 10. CDR3 sequence reads: CASSEVPGQEGQPQHF. Written as DNA, the CDR3 is TGTGCCAGCAGTGAAGTCCCTGGACAGGAGGGACAGCCCCAGCATTTT.

This chain uses TRBV2 with TRBJ2-7; no reliable D call. Trimming took 4 bases from V and 0 from J, leaving 10 bases between them. This CDR3 region has 14 residues. Germline CDR1 reads SNHLY; CDR2 reads FYNNEI. The CDR3 loop is CASSVAFGSYEQYF. The CDR3 bases are TGTGCCAGCAGTGTGGCGTTCGGCTCCTACGAGCAGTACTTC.

V usage is TRBV5-1 and J usage is TRBJ2-3; unclear D gene. V was pared by 2 bases and J by 5 bases, with 24 bases between. In germline, CDR1 is SGHRS, CDR2 YFSETQ. The CDR3 extends over 18 amino acids. The CDR3 spells CASSFGHSPSKKGDTQYF. In DNA, the CDR3 is TGCGCCAGCAGCTTTGGTCACAGCCCCTCAAAGAAAGGAGATACGCAGTATTTT. The full variable domain, in which reference TRBV5-1 and TRBJ2-3 provide the parts outside the CDR3, is KAGVTQTPRYLIKTRGQQVTLSCSPISGHRSVSWYQQTPGQGLQFLFEYFSETQRNKGNFPGRFSGRQFSNSRSEMNVSTLELGDSALYLCASSFGHSPSKKGDTQYFGPGTRLTVL.

J is TRBJ2-7 and V is TRBV7-2; 7 positions match TRBD2. CDR1 is SGHTA and CDR2 is FQGNSA in the germline V gene. This CDR3 is built from 13 residues. V lost 10 bases to trimming and J lost 2 bases; unmatched junction nucleotides: 8. The CDR3 DNA sequence: TGTGCCACCTCATGGGGGGGAGCCTACGAGCAGTACTTC. Protein product: CATSWGGAYEQYF.

The chain uses TRBV10-2 and TRBJ2-5; possibly TRBD1 for D (5 bases). V lost 0 bases and J lost 2, with 13 bases in between. This CDR3 has 16 amino acids. Germline V lookup: CDR1 WSHSY, CDR2 SAAADI. DNA for the CDR3: TGCGCCAGCAGTGAGTCCATCTGGGGCAGTCAAGAGACCCAGTACTTC. Protein: CASSESIWGSQETQYF.

In this sample, this clone turned up a few times. Other DNA sequences of this sample code for an identical CDR3. The V gene is TRBV19, the J gene TRBJ2-6, with 7 bases fitting TRBD1. The CDR3 runs to 16 residues. The V gene end was trimmed by 3 bases and the J gene end by 1 base; junction bases not matched to a gene: 3. Germline CDR1 reads LNHDA; CDR2 reads SQIVND (reference sequence). CDR3 sequence: CASSITRGSGANVLTF. The CDR3 nucleotides are TGTGCCAGTAGTATTACCAGGGGGTCTGGGGCCAACGTCCTGACTTTC.

This chain connects TRBV27 to TRBJ1-3; D might be TRBD1 (5 bases). The CDR3 extends over 16 amino acids. Between the trimmed V and J ends, which lost 6 bases and 5 bases, there was a span of 20 bases. Germline loops: CDR1 MNHEY, CDR2 SMNVEV (reference sequence). CDR3 loop: CASRQTPGNARNTIYF. The CDR3 DNA reads TGTGCCAGCAGACAAACCCCAGGGAACGCGAGAAACACCATATATTTT.

The rearrangement links TRBV9 to TRBJ1-2; D unclear. The CDR3 length is 15 residues. V shed 0 bases and J shed 1 base, with 10 bases lying between them. Looked up from germline, CDR1 is SGDLS and CDR2 is YYNGEE. CDR3 protein: CASSVDAGYNYGYTF. CDR3 DNA sequence: TGTGCCAGCAGCGTAGATGCGGGCTATAACTATGGCTACACCTTC.

This chain connects TRBV10-3 to TRBJ2-7; TRBD2 matches 8 bases. J lost 6 bases, V lost 3 bases, and 10 bases had no gene match. The germline V gene encodes CDR1 ENHRY and CDR2 SYGVKD. CDR3 length: 15 amino acids. The CDR3 loop is CAISERSSGSSEQYF. DNA for the CDR3: TGTGCCATCAGTGAAAGATCCAGCGGGAGTAGCGAGCAGTACTTC.

The chain has TRBV13 and TRBJ1-1, with D unresolved. The germline V gene encodes CDR1 PRHDT and CDR2 FYEKMQ (reference sequence). V lost 1 base to trimming and J lost 1 base, with 4 bases between them. The CDR3 contains 13 residues. CDR3 residues: CASSLAGNTEAFF. The CDR3 coding sequence is TGTGCCAGCAGCTTAGCAGGGAACACTGAAGCTTTCTTT.

The chain carries TRBV6-6 and TRBJ2-1; D tentatively fits TRBD1 or TRBD2 (5 bases each). V dropped 7 bases and J dropped 9 bases, with 16 bases sitting between them. The CDR3 covers 13 residues. Germline V CDR1 and CDR2: MNHNY, SVGAGI (reference sequence). CDR3 region: CASMFREHGEQFF. The CDR3 DNA reads as TGTGCCAGCATGTTCAGGGAGCATGGTGAGCAGTTCTTC.

The rearrangement links TRBV6-4 to TRBJ2-3; 8 bases map to TRBD2. CDR3 length: 15 amino acids. Germline CDR1 is MRHNA and CDR2 is SNTAGT. With 3 bases clipped from V and 4 bases from J, the junction kept 6 bases outside the gene matches. Here the CDR3 reads CASSEVAGRSDTQYF. The CDR3 region has the DNA TGTGCCAGCAGTGAGGTAGCGGGGAGGTCAGATACGCAGTATTTT.